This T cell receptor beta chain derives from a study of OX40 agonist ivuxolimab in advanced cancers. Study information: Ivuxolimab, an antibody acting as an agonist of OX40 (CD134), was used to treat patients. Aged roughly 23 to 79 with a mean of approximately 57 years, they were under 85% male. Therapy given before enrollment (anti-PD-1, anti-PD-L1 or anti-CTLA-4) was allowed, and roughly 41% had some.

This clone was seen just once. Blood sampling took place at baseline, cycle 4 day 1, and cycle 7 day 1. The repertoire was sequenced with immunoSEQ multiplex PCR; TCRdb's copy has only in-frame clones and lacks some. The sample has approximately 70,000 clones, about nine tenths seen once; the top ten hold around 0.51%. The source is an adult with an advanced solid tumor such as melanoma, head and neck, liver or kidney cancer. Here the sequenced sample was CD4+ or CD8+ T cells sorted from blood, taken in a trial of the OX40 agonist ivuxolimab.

Here the CDR3 reads CASSQSTGGEQYF. The CDR3 nucleotides are TGCGCCAGCAGCCAATCTACAGGGGGCGAGCAGTACTTC. This chain links TRBV4-1 with TRBJ2-7, with 8 bases fitting TRBD1. Trimming removed 2 bases from V and 6 bases from J; junction bases left unmatched: 3. The CDR3 spans 13 residues. From germline, CDR1 is MGHRA and CDR2 YSYEKL.